This T cell receptor (beta chain) was observed in a study of blood T cell repertoires in COVID-19. As for the study in general: Researchers got acute and convalescent COVID-19 samples from the United States, Italy and Spain. The analysed material was cDNA or gDNA that came from T cells, B-cell-depleted T cells, or PBMCs.

This clone was observed once. The authors' processing: Scientists estimated how many nucleated cells there were by amplifying reference gene primers. Produced via immunoSEQ multiplex PCR; TCRdb's table is partial and in-frame only. V, J and clone size derive from that table, while D and trimming were established from the DNA sequence. Among 300,000 to 450,000 clones listed, about 85% were seen once. Germline V gene data show CDR1 as SGHVS and CDR2 as FQNEAQ. Trimming took 5 bases from V and 7 from J; bases not matched to a gene: 6. The CDR3 has 14 amino acids. The TCR sequence derives from a woman younger than 30 with acute or convalescent COVID-19. V gene TRBV7-8 combines with J gene TRBJ1-4, with TRBD1 matching over 8 bases. The sequencing input was peripheral blood. CDR3 protein: CASSQRQGSEKLFF. The DNA for the CDR3 is TGTGCCAGCAGCCAAAGACAGGGGAGTGAAAAACTGTTTTTT. Full variable domain (remainder filled in from reference TRBV7-8 and TRBJ1-4): GAGVSQSPRYKVAKRGQDVALRCDPISGHVSLFWYQQALGQGPEFLTYFQNEAQLDKSGLPSDRFFAERPEGSVSTLKIQRTQQEDSAVYLCASSQRQGSEKLFFGSGTQLSVL.